This T cell receptor beta chain is drawn from a study of T cells in women clearing cervical HPV infection (dated by TCRdb to 2016 to 2019). At the level of the whole study: The cases were 25 women with histologically confirmed HPV16-related CIN3 or worse, and 2 of those women had invasive cancers. The controls were 25 or so women whose single incident HPV16 infection cleared within 12 months with no development of precancer or cancer. Case blood was taken at the visit when the lesion was first identified, whereas control blood was taken when infection was no longer detected. Among cases, blood sampling occurred a median of 149 days after lesion detection, with an interquartile range of about 90 to 230 days. Because only a few women had HLA typing data, the possibility that HLA type acted as a confounder could not be ruled out. The exploratory proof-of-principle case-control study was nested within the Guanacaste HPV Natural History Study in Costa Rica and compared TCR repertoires across cervical HPV16 outcomes. Cases and controls were matched on year of sample collection and on age within five years. Cases had a median age of almost 35 years and controls had a median age of about 37, with no significant differences in baseline characteristics. In the parent cohort, more than 8,500 women aged 18 or older were enrolled in Guanacaste, Costa Rica, during about 1993 to 1995 and then followed for 7 to 8 years. Five blinded duplicates per group were added as quality controls, giving 60 or so samples: 50 participants and roughly ten replicates.

The immunoSEQ assay used multiplex PCR to amplify TCR beta CDR3 regions from an average of around 1,200 ng of genomic DNA per sample. The assay corrected primer bias using a complete synthetic TCR repertoire to establish an amplification baseline. The amplicons were sequenced using the Illumina platform. As for the original processing: Sequence errors were corrected by clustering with frequency ratios and a modified nearest-neighbor algorithm, and the sequences were then analyzed in the immunoSEQ Analyzer using IMGT gene definitions. At each rarefaction depth, TCR richness and evenness were averaged over 20 rarefaction repeats, and samples with fewer sequences than the depth were excluded. Relative abundances of V, D and J genes were compared between groups using Wilcoxon rank sum tests, with FDR correction applied. Blinded duplicates gave an intraclass correlation of 95% to 97% for TCR richness and an average of roughly 76% across some 69 gene segments. In TCRdb, the immuneACCESS table is reduced to in-frame sequences with V and J assigned. These tables do not hold every clone; where another copy was compared, an unresolved V gene accounts for under half, and the others remain unexplained. V and J calls and clone size are those listed in that table; D and trimming were worked out from the DNA. The record for this sample contains under 35,000 clones. The ten most abundant clones make up over 1.5% of the sample.

The full study reports these points: The cross-sectional design could not show whether the associations came before the infection or were a result of it, and neither effector/memory subsets nor HPV-specific T cells were isolated. Because T-cell numbers per sample were unknown, differences in richness could reflect varying T-cell content rather than repertoire biology. Cases had lower TRBV6-7 relative abundance than controls (roughly 0.12% versus 0.17%; Bonferroni P = 0.0008). Significantly higher TCR repertoire richness was observed in CIN3+ cases than in controls across sequencing depths, whereas no difference in evenness was found. By combining richness with V gene abundances, random forest classifiers separated cases from controls with an estimated AUC of 0.83.

Note on this clone: Its antigen is currently not known. The read stops 3 residues short of the end of the CDR3; the missing end is completed from the germline J gene.

Every participant had a single incident cervical HPV16 infection, and women with prevalent HPV16 infections were excluded. Cervical HPV DNA was detected by MY09/MY11 PCR and genotyped by dot-blot hybridization. Approximately 15 mL of heparinized blood were centrifuged, and the buffy coat was split into aliquots, frozen at -30 degrees C, and then kept at -80 degrees C. Genomic DNA was extracted from buffy coat specimens using QIAGEN kits. Trimming takes 1 base from V and 5 bases from J, and the germline ends sit 14 bases apart. Reading from cysteine to phenylalanine, the CDR3 counts 15 amino acids. Of the CDR3's DNA, 36 bases were read; they are in frame from base 1. Via the germline V gene, CDR1 is LGHNA and CDR2 YNFKEQ.

Material for sequencing was blood buffy coat. The rearrangement combines TRBV4-2 with TRBJ1-1, with TRBD1 perhaps the D gene, on 6 matching bases. The TCR comes from a woman aged 18-69 years with a cervical HPV16 infection that either progressed to CIN3+ or cleared (not recorded which). This receptor has the CDR3 CASSQGGGPGTEAFF. The sequenced CDR3 bases are TGTGCCAGCAGCCAAGGGGGGGGGCCGGGGACTGAA.